Each of the 26 T cell receptor beta chains below was sequenced from the same sample in a study of T cell clonotyping in hematopoietic cell transplantation. TCRdb's copy holds only in-frame clones and misses some; the assay was immunoSEQ multiplex PCR. The sample records roughly 27,000 clones, around 95% being singletons. Sequencing input: peripheral blood mononuclear cells. These TCRs come from a man in his forties or fifties in good health. Some clones in this sample may be carry-over from other donors' samples.

The chain recombines TRBV7-3 with TRBJ1-6, with TRBD1 as a possible D gene (5 bases). V was pared by 2 bases and J by 8 bases, with 13 bases between. Germline V gene data show CDR1 as SGHTA and CDR2 as FQGTGA. CDR3 length: 15 residues. The CDR3 spells CASSLYQQGDSPLHF. CDR3 nucleotide sequence: TGTGCCAGCAGCTTATATCAGCAGGGCGATTCACCCCTCCACTTT. Filled out from reference TRBV7-3 and TRBJ1-6, the complete variable domain reads GAGVSQTPSNKVTEKGKYVELRCDPISGHTALYWYRQSLGQGPEFLIYFQGTGAADDSGLPNDRFFAVRPEGSVSTLKIQRTERGDSAVYLCASSLYQQGDSPLHFGNGTRLTVT.

The gene calls are TRBV7-2 and TRBJ1-6; D is ambiguous. The ends were cut back, 11 bases at V and 7 bases at J, with 21 bases in the middle. The CDR3 is made up of 15 amino acids. Germline V gives CDR1 SGHTA, CDR2 FQGNSA. CDR3 DNA sequence: TGTGCCGGTCAAACCGTCCAGGCACTAAATTCACCCCTCCACTTT. The encoded protein is CAGQTVQALNSPLHF.

The chain employs TRBV18 and TRBJ2-7; D is unclear. CDR3 length: 17 residues. The germline gives CDR1 KGHSH, CDR2 LQKENI. Trimming removed 1 base at V and 4 bases at J, with 20 bases between. The CDR3 sequence is CASSPRTAPVGIYEQYF. CDR3 nucleotide sequence: TGTGCCAGCTCACCACGAACGGCCCCAGTGGGGATTTACGAGCAGTACTTC.

V is TRBV30 and J is TRBJ2-5; possible D gene TRBD2, 5 bases. Germline assignment: CDR1 GTSNPN and CDR2 SVGIG (reference sequence). The CDR3 totals 12 residues. The V end was cut by 4 bases, the J end by 2 bases, with 8 bases between. CDR3 protein: CAWTRVQETQYF. The CDR3 nucleotides are TGTGCCTGGACGAGGGTACAAGAGACCCAGTACTTC.

The genes are TRBV28 and TRBJ2-5, with D tentatively TRBD2 (5 bases). V dropped 5 bases and J dropped 0 bases, with 10 bases sitting between them. The V gene's germline CDR1 is MDHEN and CDR2 SYDVKM. The CDR3 has 14 amino acids. CDR3 in amino acids: CASSRRGNQETQYF. In DNA form, the CDR3 reads TGTGCCAGCAGTCGGAGAGGGAACCAAGAGACCCAGTACTTC.

The V gene is TRBV10-3, the J gene TRBJ1-1; D perhaps matches TRBD1 (5 bases). The V and J ends lost 2 bases and 7 bases respectively, with 8 bases between them. The CDR3 length is 12 residues. Germline V gene data show CDR1 as ENHRY and CDR2 as SYGVKD. The CDR3 is CAISEGRVEAFF. CDR3 DNA: TGTGCCATCAGTGAGGGCAGGGTTGAAGCTTTCTTT.

In this sample, this clone turned up a few times. This sequence joins TRBV6-5 and TRBJ1-2; D is perhaps TRBD1 (5 bases). The CDR3 has 14 residues. Germline V gives CDR1 MNHEY, CDR2 SVGAGI. Trimming took 2 bases from V and 4 from J, leaving 11 bases between them. For the CDR3, the DNA is TGTGCCAGCAGTTACGGTGAGGGGCTCTATGGCTACACCTTC. Protein sequence: CASSYGEGLYGYTF.

The rearrangement uses TRBV10-1 and TRBJ1-5; D uncertain. The V end was cut by 2 bases, the J end by 6 bases, with 8 bases between. Germline CDR1 is WNHNN and CDR2 is SYGVQD (reference sequence). This CDR3 contains 13 residues. This CDR3 is CASSEGRAQPQHF. CDR3 nucleotide sequence: TGCGCCAGCAGTGAGGGTCGGGCTCAGCCCCAGCATTTT.

The rearrangement uses TRBV11-1 and TRBJ1-2; a weak D match, TRBD1 (5 bases). Germline lookup yields CDR1 SGHAT and CDR2 FQDESV (reference sequence). The CDR3 contains 15 residues. Trimming stripped 5 bases from V and 3 bases from J, with 16 bases between. CDR3 residues: CASSPRTPRDYGYTF. CDR3 bases: TGTGCCAGCAGCCCCAGGACACCGAGGGACTATGGCTACACCTTC.

This clone was detected only once. The chain recombines TRBV7-2 with TRBJ2-7; D ambiguous. Trimming took 2 bases from V and 2 from J, leaving 10 bases between them. Germline assignment: CDR1 SGHTA and CDR2 FQGNSA. The CDR3 is made up of 14 amino acids. CDR3 nucleotides: TGTGCCAGCAGCTTAAATACCGGCACCTACGAGCAGTACTTC. It is translated as CASSLNTGTYEQYF.

The CDR3 DNA is TGTGCCAGTAGCCGCATTGTGGGGTCAATCCAGGATGGCTACACCTTC. Encoded protein: CASSRIVGSIQDGYTF. The chain recombines TRBV19 with TRBJ1-2, with unresolved D. Germline V gene sequence: CDR1 LNHDA, CDR2 SQIVND (reference sequence). CDR3 length equals 16 residues. V was trimmed by 6 bases and J by 6 bases, leaving 23 bases between them.

The genes are TRBV6-1 and TRBJ1-1, with 8 bases matching TRBD1. The CDR3 is 14 amino acids. The germline V gene has CDR1 MNHNS and CDR2 SASEGT. V was clipped by 5 bases and J by 1 base; unmatched bases: 3. The CDR3 sequence is CASSWDRSNTEAFF. CDR3 sequence (DNA): TGTGCCAGCAGTTGGGACAGGTCGAACACTGAAGCTTTCTTT.

The chain couples TRBV27 to TRBJ1-5; tentatively, D is TRBD1 (6 bases). The CDR3 runs 18 residues. Germline V gene sequence: CDR1 MNHEY, CDR2 SMNVEV (reference sequence). Trimming cost V 3 bases and J 2 bases, with 20 bases left between them. CDR3 coding DNA: TGTGCCAGCAGTTTGGCAGGGGACGGTTCTTTTGGCAATCAGCCCCAGCATTTT. It specifies CASSLAGDGSFGNQPQHF.

V usage is TRBV7-2 and J usage is TRBJ1-2; 7 nucleotides line up with TRBD1. Germline V gene lookup returns CDR1 SGHTA and CDR2 FQGNSA. Unmatched junction bases numbered 4, after V lost 3 bases and J lost 6 bases. The CDR3 contains 13 residues. The CDR3 is CASSFTGADGYTF. The CDR3 coding sequence is TGTGCCAGCAGCTTTACAGGGGCTGATGGCTACACCTTC.

The chain is built from TRBV27 and TRBJ1-2, with 8 bases matching TRBD1. CDR1 is MNHEY, CDR2 SMNVEV, per germline (reference sequence). Losses at the gene ends were 4 bases for V and 10 bases for J; bases not matched to a gene: 11. The CDR3 totals 14 residues. As DNA, the CDR3 is TGTGCCAGCAGTTCGGCGGACAGGGCACCTAACTACACCTTC. It translates to CASSSADRAPNYTF.

V is TRBV10-1 and J is TRBJ2-1; no clear D gene. Trimming removed 0 bases at V and 3 bases at J, with 9 bases between. This CDR3 is 15 amino acids long. Germline V gene data show CDR1 as WNHNN and CDR2 as SYGVQD (reference sequence). The chain's CDR3 is CASSESNILYNEQFF. In nucleotides, the CDR3 is TGCGCCAGCAGTGAGTCTAATATCCTCTACAATGAGCAGTTCTTC.

The chain combines TRBV28 with TRBJ1-6; D remains ambiguous. The CDR3 contains 19 residues. Trimming took 4 bases from V and 6 from J, leaving 25 bases between them. Germline-derived CDR1 and CDR2 are MDHEN and SYDVKM. CDR3 sequence reads: CASSSRLPESPVGNSPLHF. The CDR3 coding sequence is TGTGCCAGCAGTTCCCGGCTTCCGGAATCGCCAGTCGGTAATTCACCCCTCCACTTT. Looking up the rest from reference TRBV28 and TRBJ1-6 gives the full variable domain: DVKVTQSSRYLVKRTGEKVFLECVQDMDHENMFWYRQDPGLGLRLIYFSYDVKMKEKGDIPEGYSVSREKKERFSLILESASTNQTSMYLCASSSRLPESPVGNSPLHFGNGTRLTVT.

V gene TRBV19 combines with J gene TRBJ2-1, with 11 bases matching TRBD1. J was trimmed by 3 bases and V by 4 bases; bases with no gene match: 5. CDR3 size: 16 residues. In germline, CDR1 is LNHDA, CDR2 SQIVND (reference sequence). The CDR3 DNA sequence: TGTGCCAGTAGTAGAGGGACAGGGGGGTTCTACAATGAGCAGTTCTTC. Its translation is CASSRGTGGFYNEQFF.

V usage is TRBV7-2 and J usage is TRBJ1-4; no definite D call. The CDR3 length is 16 residues. V lost 4 bases and J lost 0, with 12 bases in between. The germline V gene has CDR1 SGHTA and CDR2 FQGNSA. The DNA of the CDR3 is TGTGCCAGCAGCTCTCGAAACAGTGCAACTAATGAAAAACTGTTTTTT. It translates to CASSSRNSATNEKLFF.

This chain connects TRBV19 to TRBJ1-4; TRBD1 is a possible D gene (5 bases). The CDR3 has 16 residues. Between the trimmed V and J ends, which lost 2 bases and 3 bases, there was a span of 13 bases. Germline CDR1 is LNHDA and CDR2 is SQIVND (reference sequence). Here the CDR3 reads CASSISGTGANEKLFF. The DNA of the CDR3 is TGTGCCAGTAGTATAAGCGGGACTGGGGCTAATGAAAAACTGTTTTTT.

The rearrangement links TRBV5-8 to TRBJ1-5; TRBD1 aligns across 10 bases. The CDR3 covers 15 residues. The trim removed 2 bases at V and 6 bases at J, leaving 5 bases unmatched. The germline V gene has CDR1 SGHTS and CDR2 YDEGEE. The CDR3 DNA sequence: TGTGCCAGCAGCTTAGGACAGGGGGTCGTTCAGCCCCAGCATTTT. Its protein is CASSLGQGVVQPQHF.

The CDR3 DNA reads as TGTGCCAGCAGCGATCAGGACATAAACACCGGGGAGCTGTTTTTT. It encodes CASSDQDINTGELFF. The genes are TRBV7-6 and TRBJ2-2; weak D call: TRBD1 (5 bases). The V gene lost 5 bases and the J gene lost 2 bases, with 12 bases spanning the gap. The CDR3 totals 15 residues. Germline CDR1 and CDR2: SGHVS and FNYEAQ.

The rearrangement links TRBV6-5 to TRBJ2-5; TRBD1 matches at 9 bases. Germline V CDR1 and CDR2: MNHEY, SVGAGI. Losses at the gene ends were 7 bases for V and 4 bases for J; bases not matched to a gene: 10. CDR3 length: 15 residues. CDR3 sequence (DNA): TGTGCCAGCACCTCCCCGGGGACAGGGAGAGAGACCCAGTACTTC. Amino acid sequence: CASTSPGTGRETQYF.

This clone showed up just once. The chain carries TRBV19 and TRBJ1-1; possibly TRBD1 for D (5 bases). The CDR3 is made up of 14 amino acids. V lost 7 bases and J lost 1, with 13 bases in between. Germline loops: CDR1 LNHDA, CDR2 SQIVND (reference sequence). The CDR3 DNA is TGTGCCAGTAACTCCGGGACGGCGAACACTGAAGCTTTCTTT. Translation: CASNSGTANTEAFF.

The chain carries TRBV5-1 and TRBJ2-1, with 7 bases that match TRBD2. In germline, CDR1 is SGHRS, CDR2 YFSETQ. CDR3 length equals 15 residues. With V trimmed by 4 bases and J by 6 bases, 10 bases remained unmatched. The chain's CDR3 is CASSLPRDYLNEQFF. The CDR3 nucleotides are TGCGCCAGCAGCCTCCCCCGGGACTACCTCAATGAGCAGTTCTTC.

This chain connects TRBV7-2 to TRBJ1-1, with a possible D match to TRBD1 (5 bases). Germline V gene lookup returns CDR1 SGHTA and CDR2 FQGNSA. V lost 3 bases and J 4 bases, leaving 9 bases between the germline ends. CDR3 length equals 13 residues. The CDR3 here is CASSFTGVTEAFF. The DNA for the CDR3 is TGTGCCAGCAGCTTTACAGGAGTCACTGAAGCTTTCTTT.